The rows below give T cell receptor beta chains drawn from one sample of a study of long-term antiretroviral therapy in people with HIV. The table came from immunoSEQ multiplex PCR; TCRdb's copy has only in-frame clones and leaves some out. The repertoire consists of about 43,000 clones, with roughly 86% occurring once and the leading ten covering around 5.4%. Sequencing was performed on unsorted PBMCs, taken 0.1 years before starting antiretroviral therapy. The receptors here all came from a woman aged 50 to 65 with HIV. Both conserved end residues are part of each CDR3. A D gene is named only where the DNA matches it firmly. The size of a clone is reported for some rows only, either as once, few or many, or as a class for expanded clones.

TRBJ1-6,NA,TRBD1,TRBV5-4,TGTGCCAGCAGCTTGGCTGACAGGGGTGATTCACCCCTCCACTTT,CASSLADRGDSPLHF
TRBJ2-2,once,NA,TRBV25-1,TGTGCCAGCAGCGGGGACCGCTTAACAGGCGGGGAGCTGTTTTTT,CASSGDRLTGGELFF
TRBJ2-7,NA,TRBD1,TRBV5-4,TGTGCCAGCAACATACAGGGGGCATACGAGCAGTACTTC,CASNIQGAYEQYF
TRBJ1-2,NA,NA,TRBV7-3,TGTGCCAGCAGCTTAAGGGCAGGGGATAGTGGCTACACCTTC,CASSLRAGDSGYTF
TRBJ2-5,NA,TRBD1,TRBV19,TGTGCCAGTAGTTCGAACAGGGGGTTCCAAGAGACCCAGTACTTC,CASSSNRGFQETQYF
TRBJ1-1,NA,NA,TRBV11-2,TGTGCCAGCAGCTTAAAGCGCAGCATGAACACTGAAGCTTTCTTT,CASSLKRSMNTEAFF
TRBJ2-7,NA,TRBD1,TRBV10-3,TGTGCCATCAGTCCAGACGGGGGACAGGGTGTTCACGAGCAGTACTTC,CAISPDGGQGVHEQYF
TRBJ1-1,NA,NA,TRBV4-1,TGCGCCAGCAGCCAACTGGGGAACACTGAAGCTTTCTTT,CASSQLGNTEAFF
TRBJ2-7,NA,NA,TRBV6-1,TGTGCCAGCAGTGACGGGGGAGTCCCCCTCTACGAGCAGTACTTC,CASSDGGVPLYEQYF
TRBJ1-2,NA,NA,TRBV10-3,TGTGCCATCAGGGACGGAGCCTCCTATGGCTACACCTTC,CAIRDGASYGYTF
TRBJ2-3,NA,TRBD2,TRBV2,TGTGCCAGCAGTGTGCTGCGGGGGAGCACAGATACGCAGTATTTT,CASSVLRGSTDTQYF
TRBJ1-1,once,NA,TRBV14,TGTGCCAGCAGCCAAGAATTAACGAACACTGAAGCTTTCTTT,CASSQELTNTEAFF
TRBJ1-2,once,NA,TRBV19,TGTGCCAGTAGTTCGGGGGAACAGAGGTATGGCTACACCTTC,CASSSGEQRYGYTF
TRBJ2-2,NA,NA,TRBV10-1,TGCGCCAGCTCGCTAGGGACCGGGGAGCTGTTTTTT,CASSLGTGELFF
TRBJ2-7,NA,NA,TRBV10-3,TGTGCCATCAGTGGACAGGTTGGCTACGAGCAGTACTTC,CAISGQVGYEQYF
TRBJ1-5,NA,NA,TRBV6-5,TGTGCCAGCAGCCAAACCGGGAATCAGCCCCAGCATTTT,CASSQTGNQPQHF
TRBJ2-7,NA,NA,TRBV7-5,TGTGCCAGAACACCGGGACAGGCTTACGAGCAGTACTTC,CARTPGQAYEQYF
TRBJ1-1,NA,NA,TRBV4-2,TGTGCCAGCAGCCAAGGGTGGGGAAACACTGAAGCTTTCTTT,CASSQGWGNTEAFF
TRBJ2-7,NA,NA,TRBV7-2,TGTGCCAGCAGCTTGAACGGGGGGCTCTCCTACGAGCAGTACTTC,CASSLNGGLSYEQYF
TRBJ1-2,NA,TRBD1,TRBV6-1,TGTGCCAGCAGTACTAGGTACAGGGGTGTCTATGGCTACACCTTC,CASSTRYRGVYGYTF
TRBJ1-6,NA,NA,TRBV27,TGTGCCAGCAGCCGGACGAGGATTGTGGCACCCCTCCACTTT,CASSRTRIVAPLHF
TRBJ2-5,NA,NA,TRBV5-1,TGCGCCAGCAGCGAAAAACCACAGGGATCGGAGACCCAGTACTTC,CASSEKPQGSETQYF
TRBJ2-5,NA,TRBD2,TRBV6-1,TGTGCCAGCAGGTATAGCGGGGGGCTTCAAGAGACCCAGTACTTC,CASRYSGGLQETQYF